This T cell receptor beta chain appears in the sequencing data of a study of T cell repertoires in cytomegalovirus infection. The CDR3 is made up of 15 amino acids. Germline V gene lookup returns CDR1 SGHRS and CDR2 YFSETQ. V lost 4 bases and J lost 2; bases outside the gene matches: 7. About this clonotype: Its antigen is not known.

TCRdb reprocessed the reads with MiXCR, giving one entry per CDR3 protein. The sample consists of nearly 700,000 distinct CDR3 sequences, roughly 33% of them appearing once. The V and J genes are TRBV5-1 and TRBJ2-5; TRBD2 matches 8 bases. Here the sequenced sample was cultured PBMCs, taken from culture after CMV antigen stimulation. This receptor was identified in a human donor in good health (CMV status not recorded). Some clones in this sample may be carry-over from other donors' samples. The CDR3 DNA sequence: TGCGCCAGCAGCGCCTCACTAGCGGTACAAGAGACCCAGTACTTC. Translated, it gives CASSASLAVQETQYF. The complete variable domain, with remaining parts taken from reference TRBV5-1 and TRBJ2-5, reads KAGVTQTPRYLIKTRGQQVTLSCSPISGHRSVSWYQQTPGQGLQFLFEYFSETQRNKGNFPGRFSGRQFSNSRSEMNVSTLELGDSALYLCASSASLAVQETQYFGPGTRLLVL.